These T cell receptor beta chains were read from a single sample in a study of T cells after yellow fever vaccination. MiXCR, run by TCRdb on the 5' RACE reads, gives a single entry per CDR3 protein. The sample carries about 220,000 distinct CDR3 sequences, 3% to 3.5% recorded once. The material was CD4+ T cells sorted from PBMCs, obtained 10 days after the yellow fever booster vaccination. These receptor sequences come from a man between 18 and 29 years old who received the YFV17D yellow fever vaccine. The CDR3 runs from the conserved cysteine through the conserved F or W. The D gene is left open where the match is weak. The size of a clone is reported for some rows only, either as once, few or many, or as a class for expanded clones.

>TRBV7-2|-|-|TRBJ2-3
TGTGCCAGCAGCCCCCGCAGGGTAATAGCAGATACGCAGTATTTT
CASSPRRVIADTQYF
>TRBV20-1|many|TRBD1|TRBJ1-5
TGCAGTGCTAGCCGGGACAGGGGGCTAAGGCAGCCCCAGCATTTT
CSASRDRGLRQPQHF
>TRBV6-5|many|-|TRBJ1-1
TGTGCCAGCAGTTACGGTCAGGGGAACACTGAAGCTTTCTTT
CASSYGQGNTEAFF
>TRBV15|-|-|TRBJ1-5
TGTGCCACCAGCAGAGATCGAGAAGACTATAGCAATCAGCCCCAGCATTTT
CATSRDREDYSNQPQHF
>TRBV6-5|many|-|TRBJ1-1
TGTGCCAGCAGTTATGCGAGCCTGGGGACTGAAGCTTTCTTT
CASSYASLGTEAFF
>TRBV4-1|many|-|TRBJ1-1
TGCGCCAGCAGCCAGCTACAAAGCCCGCTTTTGGCTTTCTTT
CASSQLQSPLLAFF
>TRBV6-1|many|-|TRBJ1-3
TGTGCCAGCAGTGAACAGACTGGAAACACCATATATTTT
CASSEQTGNTIYF
>TRBV7-9|many|-|TRBJ1-6
TGTGCCATCCCCTGGGGGGCAGGAGGAAATTCACCCCTCCACTTT
CAIPWGAGGNSPLHF
>TRBV7-2|few|-|TRBJ2-5
TGTGCCAGCAGCTTATTAAGCGAGACCCAGTACTTC
CASSLLSETQYF
>TRBV5-1|few|-|TRBJ2-3
TGCGCCAGCAGGGAAGGAGATACGCAGTATTTT
CASREGDTQYF
>TRBV20-1|many|TRBD1|TRBJ1-5
TGCAGTGCGGAGGACAGGGTGGCGGGGCAGCCCCAGCATTTT
CSAEDRVAGQPQHF
>TRBV20-1|few|TRBD2|TRBJ2-3
TGCAGTGCCCGAAACCTAGCGGACCTCACAGATACGCAGTATTTT
CSARNLADLTDTQYF
>TRBV12-3/TRBV12-4|many|TRBD2|TRBJ2-7
TGTGCCAGCAGTTTGCGGGGGGGCGCGGGGGAGCAGTACTTC
CASSLRGGAGEQYF
>TRBV12-3/TRBV12-4|many|-|TRBJ1-5
TGCGCCAGCAGCTTCGGGCCTGATCAGCCCCAGCATTTT
CASSFGPDQPQHF
>TRBV12-5|-|TRBD1|TRBJ2-5
TGTGCTAGTGGTTTGGGGGGGACAGGGGCGACCCAAGAGACCCAGTACTTC
CASGLGGTGATQETQYF
>TRBV20-1|few|TRBD1|TRBJ1-5
TGCAGTGCTAGAGTCCAGGCAGGGGGCTTTCAGCCCCAGCATTTT
CSARVQAGGFQPQHF
>TRBV12-3/TRBV12-4|many|-|TRBJ1-3
TGTGCCAGCAGTTGGGTCTCCTCTGGAAACACCATATATTTT
CASSWVSSGNTIYF
>TRBV12-3/TRBV12-4|few|-|TRBJ1-5
TGTGCCAGCAGTTTGGACAGAAATAGCAATCAGCCCCAGCATTTT
CASSLDRNSNQPQHF
>TRBV4-3|few|-|TRBJ1-1
TGCGCCAGCAGCTTAAGCTTCACCCCGAACACTGAAGCTTTCTTT
CASSLSFTPNTEAFF
>TRBV6-6|-|TRBD1|TRBJ1-2
TGTGCCAGCAGCAGAGGACAGGGGAGAGGGGGTGGCTACACCTTC
CASSRGQGRGGGYTF
>TRBV6-1|many|-|TRBJ1-2
TGTGCCAGCAGTGAGTTTGACAGCTATGGCTACACCTTC
CASSEFDSYGYTF
>TRBV7-2|-|TRBD2|TRBJ2-5
TGTGCCAGCAGCTTCTTTAGCGGGAACGGCCAAGAGACCCAGTACTTC
CASSFFSGNGQETQYF
>TRBV4-3|many|-|TRBJ1-2
TGCGCCAGCAGCCAAGGGGTAGACACCGCTAACTATGGCTACACCTTC
CASSQGVDTANYGYTF
>TRBV19|-|-|TRBJ1-1
TGTGCCAGTATGTTCGACGCCAGCACTGAAGCTTTCTTT
CASMFDASTEAFF
>TRBV10-1|-|-|TRBJ2-7
TGCGCCAACGCGGACCAGGGTGGAAAATTCTTCCAGTACTTC
CANADQGGKFFQYF
>TRBV12-3/TRBV12-4|-|-|TRBJ1-3
TGTGCCAGCAGTTTATTCGGGCATCAGATGCACACCATATATTTT
CASSLFGHQMHTIYF
>TRBV29-1|many|-|TRBJ1-4
TGCAGCGTGAGCCTCGGCGTGGCTAGTGAAAAACTGTTTTTT
CSVSLGVASEKLFF
>TRBV7-2|few|TRBD1|TRBJ1-1
TGTGCCAGCAGCTCCCGACAGGGGTTAATACCTTTCTTT
CASSSRQGLIPFF
>TRBV4-1|many|-|TRBJ1-4
TGCGCCAGCAGAAACATACTTAATGACAGGTCGGACGAAAAACTGTTTTTT
CASRNILNDRSDEKLFF
>TRBV30|-|TRBD1|TRBJ1-1
TGTGCCTGGAGTACCGGACAGGGCACTGAAGCTTTCTTT
CAWSTGQGTEAFF
>TRBV6-6|-|TRBD1|TRBJ2-1
TGTGCCAGCAGTTACTCGGACAGGGGGTGGGAGCAGTTCTTC
CASSYSDRGWEQFF